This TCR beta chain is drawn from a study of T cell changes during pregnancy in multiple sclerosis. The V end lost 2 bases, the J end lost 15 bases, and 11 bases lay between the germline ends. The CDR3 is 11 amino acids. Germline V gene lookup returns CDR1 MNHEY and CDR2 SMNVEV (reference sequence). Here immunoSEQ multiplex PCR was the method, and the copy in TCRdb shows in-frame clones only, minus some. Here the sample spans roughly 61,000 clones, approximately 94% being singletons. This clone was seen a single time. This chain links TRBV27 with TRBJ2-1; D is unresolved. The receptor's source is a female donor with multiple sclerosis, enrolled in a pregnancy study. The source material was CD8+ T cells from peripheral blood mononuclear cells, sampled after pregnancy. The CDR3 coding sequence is TGTGCCAGCAGTTTAGGTCCTTTTAGGTTCTTC. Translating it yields CASSLGPFRFF.